A selection of T cell receptor beta chains follows, all from one sample in a study of cytotoxic CD8 clonotypes in ibrutinib-treated CLL. Repertoires were generated with immunoSEQ multiplex PCR, while TCRdb's copy carries only in-frame clones and drops some. The data contain 250,000 to 350,000 clones, 76% of them seen just once; the ten biggest clones take up about 5.3%. Specimen: PBMCs, collected at disease progression, from a patient treated with ibrutinib. Receptors were obtained from a human donor with chronic lymphocytic leukemia. The CDR3 runs from the conserved cysteine through the conserved F or W. D genes are given only for firm matches. Expanded clones are given a class, and other clones once, few, many or no size at all.

TGTGCCAGCTCACCGGAACAGGGGGCTACTGGCTACACCTTC	CASSPEQGATGYTF	TRBD1	TRBV18	few	TRBJ1-2
TGCAGCGTCGGTGGGACAGTCTCTGGAAACACCATATATTTT	CSVGGTVSGNTIYF	TRBD1	TRBV29-1	.	TRBJ1-3
TGTGCCAGCTCCCAGGGGTCTAACACTGAAGCTTTCTTT	CASSQGSNTEAFF	.	TRBV18	.	TRBJ1-1
TGTGCCAGCAGCTTAAGTTCAGGGGGCTTCTACGAGCAGTACTTC	CASSLSSGGFYEQYF	TRBD1	TRBV7-3	.	TRBJ2-7
TGTGCCAGCAGCCCGAGGAGGGGCCCAACCTACGAGCAGTACTTC	CASSPRRGPTYEQYF	.	TRBV7-9	.	TRBJ2-7
TGTGCCAGCAGTAATCTCGACAGAGCACCCTACGAGCAGTACTTC	CASSNLDRAPYEQYF	.	TRBV6-5	.	TRBJ2-7
TGCGCCAGCAGCCAAGATTGGTCCTATGGCTACACCTTC	CASSQDWSYGYTF	.	TRBV4-1	few	TRBJ1-2
TGTGCCAGCAGCTTATACCCCACCGGGGAGCTGTTTTTT	CASSLYPTGELFF	.	TRBV7-3	.	TRBJ2-2
TGTGCCAGCAGCTTGGCAGCCAGGGGGCTTGAGTACTTC	CASSLAARGLEYF	TRBD1	TRBV5-6	.	TRBJ2-7
TGCAGCGTTGAAGGGACTGATTACAATGAGCAGTTCTTC	CSVEGTDYNEQFF	.	TRBV29-1	.	TRBJ2-1
TGTGCCAGCAGTTTAGCGGGGGGGCCTTTTGATACGCAGTATTTT	CASSLAGGPFDTQYF	TRBD2	TRBV2	few	TRBJ2-3
TGTGCCAGCACCAACGCCTTTCTGGGGGAGAGGGAGGTTACGCAGTATTTT	CASTNAFLGEREVTQYF	.	TRBV28	.	TRBJ2-3
TGTGCCAACAGGGGTGATAGCAATCAGCCCCAGCATTTT	CANRGDSNQPQHF	TRBD1	TRBV10-3	.	TRBJ1-5
TGTGCCAGCAGCTTAGGGGGGACAGCCCCGCACACCGGGGAGCTGTTTTTT	CASSLGGTAPHTGELFF	TRBD1	TRBV13	.	TRBJ2-2
TGCGCCAGCAGCCCGCGGACAGGTGGGTACGAGCAGTACTTC	CASSPRTGGYEQYF	TRBD1	TRBV5-1	.	TRBJ2-7
TGTGCCAGCTCACTTCTTGACCGCGATGAAAAACTGTTTTTT	CASSLLDRDEKLFF	.	TRBV18	.	TRBJ1-4
TGTGCCAGCAGCCCCACAGGGACAGGGCGAGGGGAAAAACTGTTTTTT	CASSPTGTGRGEKLFF	TRBD1	TRBV7-9	.	TRBJ1-4
TGCAGCGTTGAAATCACGAACACTGAAGCTTTCTTT	CSVEITNTEAFF	.	TRBV29-1	few	TRBJ1-1
TGTGCCAGCAGCTTAGATTTGCCGGGGGAGCAGTACTTC	CASSLDLPGEQYF	.	TRBV11-2	.	TRBJ2-7
TGCGCCAGCAGCTTGGTCTGGACAGGGGGCTCCTACAATGAGCAGTTCTTC	CASSLVWTGGSYNEQFF	TRBD1	TRBV5-1	few	TRBJ2-1
TGTGCCAGCAGCGTAGGGGGCAGGGGAGAGCAGTTCTTC	CASSVGGRGEQFF	.	TRBV9	.	TRBJ2-1
TGCAGCGTTGAAAGTGCAGGCTCCTATGGCTACACCTTC	CSVESAGSYGYTF	.	TRBV29-1	.	TRBJ1-2
TGTGCCAGTAGTATAGCGAGCTATGGCTACACCTTC	CASSIASYGYTF	.	TRBV19	once	TRBJ1-2